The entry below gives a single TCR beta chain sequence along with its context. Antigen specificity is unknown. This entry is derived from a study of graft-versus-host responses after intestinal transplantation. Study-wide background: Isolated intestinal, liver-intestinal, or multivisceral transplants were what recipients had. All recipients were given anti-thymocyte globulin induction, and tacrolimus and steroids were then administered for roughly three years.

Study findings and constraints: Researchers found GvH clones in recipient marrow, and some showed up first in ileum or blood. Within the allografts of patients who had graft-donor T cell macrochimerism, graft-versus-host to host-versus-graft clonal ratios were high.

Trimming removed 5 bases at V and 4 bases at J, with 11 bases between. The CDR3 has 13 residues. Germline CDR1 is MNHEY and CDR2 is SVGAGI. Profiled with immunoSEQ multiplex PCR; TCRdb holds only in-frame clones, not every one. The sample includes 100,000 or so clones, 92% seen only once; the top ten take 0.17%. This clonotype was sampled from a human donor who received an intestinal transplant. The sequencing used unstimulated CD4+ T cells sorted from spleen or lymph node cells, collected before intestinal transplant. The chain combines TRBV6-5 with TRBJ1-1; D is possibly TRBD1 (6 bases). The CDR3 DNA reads TGTGCCAGCAGTGTCAGGGGAGTCACTGAAGCTTTCTTT. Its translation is CASSVRGVTEAFF.